This T cell receptor (beta chain) derives from a study of cytomegalovirus exposure and HLA in healthy donors. The protocol was immunoSEQ multiplex PCR, while the TCRdb copy is restricted to in-frame clones and leaves out a portion. The table has 260,000 or so clones, about 83% seen once. Germline CDR1 is MDHEN and CDR2 is SYDVKM. The length of the CDR3 is 17 residues. V shed 5 bases, J shed 4 bases, and the junction held 16 bases outside the gene matches. Sequenced: PBMCs. The origin of this receptor is a man younger than 35 in good health and CMV-seronegative. This sequence joins TRBV28 and TRBJ1-2; TRBD1 matches 7 bases. This chain's CDR3 is CASSTYETRTGPYGYTF. The CDR3, as DNA: TGTGCCAGCAGTACATATGAGACCCGGACAGGCCCCTATGGCTACACCTTC.